This T cell receptor (beta chain) was captured by sequencing in a study of T-cell reconstitution after alpha-beta-depleted transplantation in children (TCRdb year 2016). With respect to the entire study: Using TCR repertoire profiling, the study quantitatively followed how T-cell immune reconstitution unfolded in children after TCRalphabeta/CD19-depleted allogeneic hematopoietic cell transplantation.

The library came from PCR. The sequencing machine was an Illumina HiSeq 2500. TCR library preparation used molecular barcoding, with unique molecular identifiers applied to normalize quantification of the TCRbeta repertoire. TCRdb reprocessed the public reads (quality trimming at Q25 with fastp, clone calling with MiXCR) and kept in-frame beta chains. Identical CDR3 protein sequences are pooled into one entry, listed with their most common genes and DNA. The sample table holds some 350,000 distinct CDR3 sequences, of which approximately 10% were seen once. The top ten clonotypes cover approximately 2.3% of the sample. Deletion took 4 bases off V and 2 bases off J, with a span of 11 bases between the germline ends. From cysteine to phenylalanine, the CDR3 is 14 amino acids long. Kept here is only the CDR3 DNA, which spans 42 bases and is read in frame from base 1. Regarding this clonotype: Its antigen is unknown. No clone much larger than this one lies a single base away; base qualities are absent.

The V gene is TRBV12-3 or TRBV12-4 and the J gene is TRBJ1-2, and TRBD1 may be the D gene, going by 6 matching bases. The TCR was taken from a human donor who donated a stem cell graft to a child with acute lymphoblastic leukemia. Sequencing used PBMCs from the stem cell graft donor, obtained from the stem cell graft. DNA sequence: TGTGCCAGCAGTTCTCCGGGACACAACTATGGCTACACCTTC. Its translation is CASSSPGHNYGYTF.